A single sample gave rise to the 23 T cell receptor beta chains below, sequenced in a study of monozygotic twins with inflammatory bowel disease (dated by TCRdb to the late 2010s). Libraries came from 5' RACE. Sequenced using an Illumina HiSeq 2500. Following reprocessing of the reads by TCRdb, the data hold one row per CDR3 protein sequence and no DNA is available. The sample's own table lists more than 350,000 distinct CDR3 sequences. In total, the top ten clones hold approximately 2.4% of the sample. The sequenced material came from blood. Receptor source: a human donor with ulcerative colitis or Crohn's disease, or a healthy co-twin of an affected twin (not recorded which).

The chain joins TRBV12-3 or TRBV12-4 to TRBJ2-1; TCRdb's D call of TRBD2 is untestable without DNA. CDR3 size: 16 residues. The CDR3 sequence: CASSSGLAGVLNEQFF.

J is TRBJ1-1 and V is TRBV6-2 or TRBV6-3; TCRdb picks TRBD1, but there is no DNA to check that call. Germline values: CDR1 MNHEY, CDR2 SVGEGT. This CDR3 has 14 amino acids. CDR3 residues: CASSYSKRGAEAFF.

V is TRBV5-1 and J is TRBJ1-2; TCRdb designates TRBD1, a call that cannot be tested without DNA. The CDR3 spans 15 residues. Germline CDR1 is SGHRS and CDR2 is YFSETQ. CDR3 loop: CASSLGWSGVLSYTF. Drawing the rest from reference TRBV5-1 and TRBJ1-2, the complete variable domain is KAGVTQTPRYLIKTRGQQVTLSCSPISGHRSVSWYQQTPGQGLQFLFEYFSETQRNKGNFPGRFSGRQFSNSRSEMNVSTLELGDSALYLCASSLGWSGVLSYTFGSGTRLTVV.

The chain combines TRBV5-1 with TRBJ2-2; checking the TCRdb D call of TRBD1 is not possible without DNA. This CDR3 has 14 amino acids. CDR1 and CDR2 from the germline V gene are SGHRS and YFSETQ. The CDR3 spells CASSLSGGGGELFF. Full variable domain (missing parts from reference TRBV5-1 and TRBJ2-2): KAGVTQTPRYLIKTRGQQVTLSCSPISGHRSVSWYQQTPGQGLQFLFEYFSETQRNKGNFPGRFSGRQFSNSRSEMNVSTLELGDSALYLCASSLSGGGGELFFGEGSRLTVL.

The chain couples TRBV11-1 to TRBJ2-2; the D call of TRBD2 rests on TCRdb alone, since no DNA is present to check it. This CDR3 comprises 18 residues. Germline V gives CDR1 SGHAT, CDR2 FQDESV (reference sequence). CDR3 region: CASRPETGLAGATGELFF.

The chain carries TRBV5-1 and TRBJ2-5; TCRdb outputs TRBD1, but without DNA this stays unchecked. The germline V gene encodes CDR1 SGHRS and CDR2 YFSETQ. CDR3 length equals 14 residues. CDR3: CASSSWTGRETQYF. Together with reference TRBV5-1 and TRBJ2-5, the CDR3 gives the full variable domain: KAGVTQTPRYLIKTRGQQVTLSCSPISGHRSVSWYQQTPGQGLQFLFEYFSETQRNKGNFPGRFSGRQFSNSRSEMNVSTLELGDSALYLCASSSWTGRETQYFGPGTRLLVL.

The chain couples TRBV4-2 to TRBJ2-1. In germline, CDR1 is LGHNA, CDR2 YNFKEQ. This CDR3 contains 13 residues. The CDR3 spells CASSQTVYNEQFF.

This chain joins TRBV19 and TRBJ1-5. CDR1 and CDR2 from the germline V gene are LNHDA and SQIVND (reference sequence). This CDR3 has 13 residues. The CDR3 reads CASSGRRGQPQHF.

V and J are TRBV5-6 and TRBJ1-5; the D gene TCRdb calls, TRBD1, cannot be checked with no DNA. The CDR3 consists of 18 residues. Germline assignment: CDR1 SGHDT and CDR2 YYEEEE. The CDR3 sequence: CASSLSVTRTGSSQPQHF.

The CDR3 loop reads CASSRSDRAHTEAFF. The chain recombines TRBV12-3 or TRBV12-4 with TRBJ1-1. The CDR3 is 15 residues long.

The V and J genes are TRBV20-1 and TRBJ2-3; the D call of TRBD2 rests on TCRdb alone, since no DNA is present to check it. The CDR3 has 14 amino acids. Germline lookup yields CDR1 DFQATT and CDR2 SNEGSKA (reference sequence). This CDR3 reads CSARGLAGVRTQYF.

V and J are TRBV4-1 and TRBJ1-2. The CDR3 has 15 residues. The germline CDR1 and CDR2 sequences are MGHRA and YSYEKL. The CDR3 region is CASSQDTAEYYGYTF.

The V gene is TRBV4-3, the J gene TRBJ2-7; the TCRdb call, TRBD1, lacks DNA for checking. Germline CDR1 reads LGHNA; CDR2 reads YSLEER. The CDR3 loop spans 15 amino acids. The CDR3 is CAGSQTGTSSYEQYF.

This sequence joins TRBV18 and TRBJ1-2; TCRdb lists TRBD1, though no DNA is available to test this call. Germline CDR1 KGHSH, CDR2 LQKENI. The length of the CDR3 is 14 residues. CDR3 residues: CASSPQNRGYGYTF. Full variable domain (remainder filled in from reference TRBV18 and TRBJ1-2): NAGVMQNPRHLVRRRGQEARLRCSPMKGHSHVYWYRQLPEEGLKFMVYLQKENIIDESGMPKERFSAEFPKEGPSILRIQQVVRGDSAAYFCASSPQNRGYGYTFGSGTRLTVV.

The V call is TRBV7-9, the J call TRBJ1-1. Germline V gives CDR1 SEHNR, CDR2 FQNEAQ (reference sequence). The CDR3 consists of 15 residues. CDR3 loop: CASSSRNTENTEAFF.

The CDR3 region is CATLDSLRGELFF. The V gene is TRBV28, the J gene TRBJ2-2; TCRdb reports TRBD2, a call that lacks DNA to check it against. The CDR3 consists of 13 residues. Germline CDR1 MDHEN, CDR2 SYDVKM.

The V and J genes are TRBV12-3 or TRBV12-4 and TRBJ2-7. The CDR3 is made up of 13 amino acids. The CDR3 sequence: CASSHSSAYEQYF.

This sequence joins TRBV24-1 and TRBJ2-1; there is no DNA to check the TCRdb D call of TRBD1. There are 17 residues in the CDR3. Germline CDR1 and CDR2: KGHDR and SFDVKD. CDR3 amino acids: CATSDFRFGTGANEQFF.

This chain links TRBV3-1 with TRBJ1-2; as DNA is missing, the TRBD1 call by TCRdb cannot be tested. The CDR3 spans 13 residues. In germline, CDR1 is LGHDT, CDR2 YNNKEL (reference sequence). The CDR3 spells CASMSAGGYGYTF.

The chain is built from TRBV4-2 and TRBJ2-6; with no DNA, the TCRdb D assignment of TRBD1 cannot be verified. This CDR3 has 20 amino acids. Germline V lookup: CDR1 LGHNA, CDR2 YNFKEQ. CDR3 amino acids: CASSSPLGANNVSGANVLTF.

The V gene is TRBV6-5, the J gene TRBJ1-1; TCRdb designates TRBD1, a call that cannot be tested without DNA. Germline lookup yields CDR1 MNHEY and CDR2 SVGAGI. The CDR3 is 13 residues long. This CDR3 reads CASTPRSWAEAFF.

The CDR3 here is CVSSRWGASDTEAFF. The chain is built from TRBV6-1 and TRBJ1-1. CDR3 size: 15 residues. Germline CDR1 reads MNHNS; CDR2 reads SASEGT.

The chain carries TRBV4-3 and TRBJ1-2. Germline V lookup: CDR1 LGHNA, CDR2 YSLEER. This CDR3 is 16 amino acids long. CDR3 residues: CASSQEAGGFNYGYTF.